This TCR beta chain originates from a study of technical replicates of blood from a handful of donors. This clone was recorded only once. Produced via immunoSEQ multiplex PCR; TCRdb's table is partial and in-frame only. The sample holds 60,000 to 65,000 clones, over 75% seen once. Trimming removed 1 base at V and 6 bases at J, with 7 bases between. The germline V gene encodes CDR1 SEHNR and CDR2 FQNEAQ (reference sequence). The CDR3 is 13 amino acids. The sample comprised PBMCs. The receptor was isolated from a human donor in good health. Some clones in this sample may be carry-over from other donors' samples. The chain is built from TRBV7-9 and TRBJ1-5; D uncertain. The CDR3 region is CASSLDLSQPQHF. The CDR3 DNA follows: TGTGCCAGCAGCTTAGACCTAAGTCAGCCCCAGCATTTT.